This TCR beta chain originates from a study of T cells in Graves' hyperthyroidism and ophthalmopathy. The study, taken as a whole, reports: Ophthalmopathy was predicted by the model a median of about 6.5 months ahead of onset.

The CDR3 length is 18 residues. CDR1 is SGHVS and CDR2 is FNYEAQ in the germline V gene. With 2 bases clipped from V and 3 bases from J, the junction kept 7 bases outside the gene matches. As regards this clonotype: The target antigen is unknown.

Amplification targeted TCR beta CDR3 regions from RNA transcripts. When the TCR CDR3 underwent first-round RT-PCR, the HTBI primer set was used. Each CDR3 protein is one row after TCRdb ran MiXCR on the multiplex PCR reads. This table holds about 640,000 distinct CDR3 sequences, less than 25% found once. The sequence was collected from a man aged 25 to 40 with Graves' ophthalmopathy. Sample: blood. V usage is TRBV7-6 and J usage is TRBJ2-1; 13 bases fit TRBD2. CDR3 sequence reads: CASSLWGLAGPNYNEQFF. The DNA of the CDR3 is TGTGCCAGCAGCTTATGGGGACTAGCGGGACCTAACTACAATGAGCAGTTCTTC.